Sequencing of this T cell receptor (beta chain) was carried out in a study of T-cell reconstitution after alpha-beta-depleted transplantation in children. The study's findings and limits: About two months after transplant, alpha-beta T cells reportedly came from several hundred expanded graft clones. When one year had passed after transplant, most T-cell counts and diversity came from newly produced T cells.

TCRbeta library preparation incorporated unique molecular identifiers. TCRdb re-analysed the PCR reads in MiXCR, keeping a single row per CDR3 protein. The sample records about 1,000,000 distinct CDR3 sequences, about 29% being singletons. With respect to this clonotype: As yet, its antigen is unknown.

The sequence came from a boy in the first two years of life who had a stem cell transplant for SCID, so the T cells may come from the graft donor. This sample comprised PBMCs, mostly from graft donor cells, obtained 360 days after TCRalphabeta/CD19-depleted stem cell transplant.

CDR3 in amino acids: CASSLGQSAYEQYF. The DNA of the CDR3 is TGCGCCAGCAGCTTGGGACAGTCTGCCTACGAGCAGTACTTC. The chain employs TRBV5-1 and TRBJ2-7, with D possibly TRBD1 on 5 matching bases. The CDR3 has 14 residues. Germline V gene data show CDR1 as SGHRS and CDR2 as YFSETQ. V dropped 0 bases and J dropped 2 bases, with 9 bases sitting between them.